This T cell receptor beta chain comes out of a study of cytomegalovirus exposure and HLA in healthy donors. General study results and limits: In an earlier analysis, productive rearrangement rates for most beta V segments clustered near 87% or 30%. Sequencing likely produced, as an artifact, a cluster of highly shared sequence variants. The authors later linked a missense DCLRE1C variant to TCR beta V- and J-gene trimming. Serostatus for CMV was the only available immune exposure information.

As concerns this clone: As yet, its antigen is unknown.

CDR1 is SEHNR and CDR2 is FQNEAQ in the germline V gene (reference sequence). Trimming removed 3 bases from V and 0 bases from J, with 19 bases in between. The CDR3 spans 18 residues. The PCR used 60 Vbeta and 13 Jbeta primers. TCRdb's table, derived via immunoSEQ multiplex PCR, lists solely in-frame clones and lacks some. The sample has roughly 120,000 clones, around 84% seen once. The sequencing input was PBMCs. This receptor was identified in a man aged 25-40 years in good health and CMV-seropositive. The rearrangement links TRBV7-9 to TRBJ2-3; D possibly corresponds to TRBD2 (6 bases). CDR3: CASSFRGAGDYSTDTQYF. As DNA, the CDR3 is TGTGCCAGCAGCTTTCGCGGGGCAGGTGATTATAGCACAGATACGCAGTATTTT.